The 21 T cell receptor beta chains below come from one sample, sequenced in a study of control samples from healthy donors and cancer patients. Some clones are missing from TCRdb's copy, which holds only in-frame ones; the method was immunoSEQ multiplex PCR. The sample lists about 100,000 clones; about 90% were seen once. What was sequenced was blood. These receptors were obtained from a woman in her late teens or twenties in good health.

The gene calls are TRBV30 and TRBJ2-5; 14 positions agree with TRBD2. There are 17 residues in the CDR3. The V segment lost 3 bases and the J segment 5 bases; nucleotides outside the gene matches: 11. Germline CDR1 is GTSNPN and CDR2 is SVGIG (reference sequence). The CDR3 spells CAWSKGRLAGGLETQYF. CDR3 bases: TGTGCCTGGAGCAAAGGTCGACTAGCGGGGGGGCTTGAGACCCAGTACTTC.

The chain joins TRBV5-1 to TRBJ1-1, with D unresolved. The CDR3 length is 13 residues. Germline lookup yields CDR1 SGHRS and CDR2 YFSETQ. Trimming removed 1 base at V and 5 bases at J, with 9 bases between. The CDR3 loop reads CASSLTVMTEAFF. The CDR3 bases are TGCGCCAGCAGCTTGACGGTAATGACTGAAGCTTTCTTT.

The chain has TRBV20-1 and TRBJ2-7, with D uncertain. The CDR3 loop spans 11 amino acids. Germline values: CDR1 DFQATT, CDR2 SNEGSKA (reference sequence). V was trimmed by 6 bases and J by 0 bases, leaving 6 bases between them. The CDR3 is CSATTSYEQYF. CDR3 sequence (DNA): TGCAGTGCGACCACCTCCTACGAGCAGTACTTC.

The gene calls are TRBV5-4 and TRBJ2-1; 10 bases agree with TRBD2. CDR1 and CDR2 (germline): SGHNT, YYREEE (reference sequence). After removal of 4 bases from V and 3 bases from J, the junction contained 7 bases not matched to a gene. This CDR3 has 16 residues. As DNA, the CDR3 is TGTGCCAGCAGCCCAACACGGACTAGCGGCTACAATGAGCAGTTCTTC. Its translation is CASSPTRTSGYNEQFF.

The CDR3 spells CAWNLGGLEGYTF. CDR3 sequence (DNA): TGTGCCTGGAATTTGGGGGGCCTCGAGGGCTACACCTTC. This sequence joins TRBV30 and TRBJ1-2; possibly TRBD1 for D (6 bases). V lost 4 bases and J 8 bases, leaving 17 bases between the germline ends. The CDR3 covers 13 residues. CDR1 is GTSNPN, CDR2 SVGIG, per germline (reference sequence). Using reference TRBV30 and TRBJ1-2 for the parts outside the CDR3, the full variable domain is SQTIHQWPATLVQPVGSPLSLECTVEGTSNPNLYWYRQAAGRGLQLLFYSVGIGQISSEVPQNLSASRPQDRQFILSSKKLLLSDSGFYLCAWNLGGLEGYTFGSGTRLTVV.

This clone was seen once. The genes are TRBV9 and TRBJ1-2; no firm D call. V lost 0 bases to trimming and J lost 1 base, with 22 bases between them. This CDR3 has 19 residues. Germline V lookup: CDR1 SGDLS, CDR2 YYNGEE. The DNA of the CDR3 is TGTGCCAGCAGCGTAGATCTCCCCGGGTTGAAGGGCGATAACTATGGCTACACCTTC. Translation gives CASSVDLPGLKGDNYGYTF.

The chain carries TRBV3-1 (or the pseudogene TRBV3-2) and TRBJ2-5; 8 positions agree with TRBD2. V lost 4 bases, J lost 5 bases, and 12 bases stayed unmatched. Per germline, CDR1 LGHDT and CDR2 YNNKEL (reference sequence). The CDR3 contains 16 residues. The DNA of the CDR3 is TGTGCCAGCAGCCCGACGGGAGGGAGAGGGTTGGAGACCCAGTACTTC. This gives the protein CASSPTGGRGLETQYF.

The gene calls are TRBV30 and TRBJ2-5; a weak D match, TRBD2 (5 bases). The CDR3 sequence is 14 residues long. CDR1 and CDR2 from the germline V gene are GTSNPN and SVGIG (reference sequence). V shed 2 bases and J shed 1 base, with 11 bases lying between them. Written as DNA, the CDR3 is TGTGCCTGGAGTCCCCTTGGACTCCAAGAGACCCAGTACTTC. Translating it yields CAWSPLGLQETQYF.

The rearrangement uses TRBV6-1 and TRBJ2-1, with D perhaps matching TRBD2 (5 bases). Trimming shortened V by 1 base and J by 4 bases, and 20 bases separated the two germline ends. Germline CDR1 is MNHNS and CDR2 is SASEGT. CDR3 length: 18 residues. The CDR3 here is CASSEGNDYTLGYNEQFF. CDR3 in DNA: TGTGCCAGCAGTGAAGGCAATGACTACACTTTAGGTTACAATGAGCAGTTCTTC.

This chain links TRBV13 with TRBJ2-3; D perhaps matches TRBD2 (6 bases). The V gene's germline CDR1 is PRHDT and CDR2 FYEKMQ (reference sequence). The CDR3 is made up of 12 amino acids. The V end lost 3 bases, the J end lost 11 bases, and 12 bases lay between the germline ends. The CDR3 DNA sequence: TGTGCCAGCAGCTTCCGTAAAGCGGGGCAGTATTTT. Protein sequence: CASSFRKAGQYF.

V and J are TRBV7-2 and TRBJ2-2, with 9 bases matching TRBD2. The V segment lost 1 base and the J segment 4 bases; nucleotides outside the gene matches: 4. The CDR3 is 16 residues long. Germline-derived CDR1 and CDR2 are SGHTA and FQGNSA. The CDR3 sequence is CASSLDPSGVTGELFF. In DNA form, the CDR3 reads TGTGCCAGCAGCTTAGATCCTAGCGGGGTCACCGGGGAGCTGTTTTTT.

CDR3 region: CAWGLSNQPQHF. CDR3 bases: TGTGCCTGGGGGCTTAGCAATCAGCCCCAGCATTTT. The genes are TRBV30 and TRBJ1-5; no definite D call. From germline, CDR1 is GTSNPN and CDR2 SVGIG (reference sequence). The CDR3 runs 12 residues. Trimming cost V 5 bases and J 0 bases, with 5 bases left between them.

A single count supports this clone. This chain joins TRBV28 and TRBJ2-1, with D maybe TRBD2 (5 bases). Germline V CDR1 and CDR2: MDHEN, SYDVKM. The V and J ends lost 9 bases and 5 bases respectively, with 23 bases between them. The CDR3 loop spans 16 amino acids. This CDR3 is CASASRWVSVNNEQFF. CDR3 sequence (DNA): TGTGCCAGTGCCTCCAGGTGGGTTAGCGTCAACAATGAGCAGTTCTTC.

The V and J genes are TRBV24-1 and TRBJ1-2; possible D gene TRBD1, 6 bases. This CDR3 region has 12 residues. The V gene's germline CDR1 is KGHDR and CDR2 SFDVKD. Trimming shortened V by 6 bases and J by 7 bases, and 11 bases separated the two germline ends. The CDR3 DNA reads TGTGCCACCAGTCTGGGGGCGGCTGGCTACACCTTC. Its protein is CATSLGAAGYTF.

The V gene is TRBV9, the J gene TRBJ2-7; D gene uncertain. This CDR3 contains 17 residues. The germline V gene encodes CDR1 SGDLS and CDR2 YYNGEE. Trimming left V 0 bases short and J 2 bases short, with 18 bases between. The chain's CDR3 is CASSVEDQPRWAYEQYF. Written as DNA, the CDR3 is TGTGCCAGCAGCGTAGAGGACCAGCCGCGATGGGCCTACGAGCAGTACTTC.

In DNA form, the CDR3 reads TGCGCCAGCAGCTTGGGGACAACCAACACTGAAGCTTTCTTT. Translation: CASSLGTTNTEAFF. The genes are TRBV5-1 and TRBJ1-1; D is perhaps TRBD1 (5 bases). CDR3 length: 14 residues. Germline V lookup: CDR1 SGHRS, CDR2 YFSETQ. V was pared by 0 bases and J by 2 bases, with 8 bases between.

The gene calls are TRBV19 and TRBJ1-2; D remains unclear. Germline CDR1 is LNHDA and CDR2 is SQIVND (reference sequence). This CDR3 contains 11 residues. V was clipped by 6 bases and J by 5 bases, with 7 bases between them. CDR3 amino acids: CASSQLYGYTF. The DNA of the CDR3 is TGTGCCAGTAGCCAGCTATATGGCTACACCTTC.

This chain connects TRBV19 to TRBJ1-5; D is possibly TRBD1 (5 bases). This CDR3 is 12 amino acids long. Germline CDR1 LNHDA, CDR2 SQIVND (reference sequence). V was clipped by 8 bases and J by 2 bases, with 7 bases between them. CDR3 DNA sequence: TGTGCCAGTCGCAGGGGCAATCAGCCCCAGCATTTT. Amino acid sequence: CASRRGNQPQHF.

V usage is TRBV30 and J usage is TRBJ1-1, with no clear D. Germline CDR1 GTSNPN, CDR2 SVGIG (reference sequence). The CDR3 extends over 12 amino acids. V was trimmed by 1 base and J by 0 bases, leaving 3 bases between them. CDR3 bases: TGTGCCTGGAGTGGGGTGAACACTGAAGCTTTCTTT. Translating it yields CAWSGVNTEAFF.

This rearrangement joins TRBV19 to TRBJ2-7; 7 positions agree with TRBD2. The CDR3 totals 15 residues. V was clipped by 3 bases and J by 0 bases; unmatched bases: 5. Germline CDR1 LNHDA, CDR2 SQIVND (reference sequence). CDR3 in amino acids: CASSIGGRVSYEQYF. CDR3 nucleotides: TGTGCCAGTAGTATTGGAGGGAGGGTCTCCTACGAGCAGTACTTC.

A note on this clone: The junction departs from germline at one end; a sequencing error may be responsible. Other DNA sequences in this specimen translate into the identical CDR3. The chain combines TRBV19 with TRBJ2-2, with D perhaps TRBD2 (7 bases). Germline V gene data show CDR1 as LNHDA and CDR2 as SQIVND (reference sequence). This CDR3 contains 18 residues. The CDR3 DNA sequence: TGTGCTAGTAGGAAACAGCAGGTGACGGGGGGCGCGGTCGGGGAGCTGTTTTTT. Its translation: CASRKQQVTGGAVGELFF.